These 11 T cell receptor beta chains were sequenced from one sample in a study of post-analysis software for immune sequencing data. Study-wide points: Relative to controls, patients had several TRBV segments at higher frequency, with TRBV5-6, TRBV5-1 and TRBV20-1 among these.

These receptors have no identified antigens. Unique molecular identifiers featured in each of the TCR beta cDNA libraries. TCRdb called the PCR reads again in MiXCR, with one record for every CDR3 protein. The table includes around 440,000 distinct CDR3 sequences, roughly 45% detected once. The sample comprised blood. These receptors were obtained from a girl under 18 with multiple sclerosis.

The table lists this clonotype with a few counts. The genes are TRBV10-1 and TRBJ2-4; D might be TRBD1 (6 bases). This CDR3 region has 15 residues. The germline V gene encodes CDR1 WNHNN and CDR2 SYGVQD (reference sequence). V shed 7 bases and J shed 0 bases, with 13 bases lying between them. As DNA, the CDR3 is TGCGCCAGCATGGGACATCGACTAGCCAAAAACATTCAGTACTTC. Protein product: CASMGHRLAKNIQYF.

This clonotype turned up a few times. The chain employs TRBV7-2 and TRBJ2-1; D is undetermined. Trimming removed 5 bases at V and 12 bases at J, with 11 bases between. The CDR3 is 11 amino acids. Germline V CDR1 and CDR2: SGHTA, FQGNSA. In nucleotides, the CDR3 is TGTGCCAGCAGCCCCCAGGTCGTGCAGTTCTTC. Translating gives CASSPQVVQFF. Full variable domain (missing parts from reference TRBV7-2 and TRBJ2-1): GAGVSQSPSNKVTEKGKDVELRCDPISGHTALYWYRQSLGQGLEFLIYFQGNSAPDKSGLPSDRFSAERTGGSVSTLTIQRTQQEDSAVYLCASSPQVVQFFGPGTRLTVL.

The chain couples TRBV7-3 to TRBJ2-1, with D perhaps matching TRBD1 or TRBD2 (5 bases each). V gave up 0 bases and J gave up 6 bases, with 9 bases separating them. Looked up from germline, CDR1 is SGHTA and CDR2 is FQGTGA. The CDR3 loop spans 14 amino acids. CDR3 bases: TGTGCCAGCAGCTTAACGGGACCCATCAATGAGCAGTTCTTC. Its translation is CASSLTGPINEQFF. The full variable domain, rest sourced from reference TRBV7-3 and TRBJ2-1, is GAGVSQTPSNKVTEKGKYVELRCDPISGHTALYWYRQSLGQGPEFLIYFQGTGAADDSGLPNDRFFAVRPEGSVSTLKIQRTERGDSAVYLCASSLTGPINEQFFGPGTRLTVL.

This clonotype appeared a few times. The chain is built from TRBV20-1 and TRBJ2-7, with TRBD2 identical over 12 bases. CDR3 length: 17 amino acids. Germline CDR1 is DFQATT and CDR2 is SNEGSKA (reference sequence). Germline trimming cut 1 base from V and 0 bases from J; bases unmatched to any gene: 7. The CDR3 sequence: CSARGTGTSGFSYEQYF. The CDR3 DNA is TGCAGTGCTAGAGGCACCGGGACTAGCGGGTTCTCCTACGAGCAGTACTTC.

The CDR3 protein is CASSLFGVASVQETQYF. The CDR3 DNA reads TGTGCCAGCAGTTTATTCGGTGTGGCTAGCGTACAAGAGACCCAGTACTTC. The gene calls are TRBV27 and TRBJ2-5, with a weak D call TRBD2 (6 bases). The germline V gene has CDR1 MNHEY and CDR2 SMNVEV (reference sequence). The CDR3 runs 17 residues. The V gene lost 1 base and the J gene lost 2 bases, with 17 bases spanning the gap.

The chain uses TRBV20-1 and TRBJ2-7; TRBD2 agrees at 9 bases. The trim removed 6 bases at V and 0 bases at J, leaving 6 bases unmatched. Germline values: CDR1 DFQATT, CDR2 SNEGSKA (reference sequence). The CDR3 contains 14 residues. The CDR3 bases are TGCAGTGCCTCAAGCGGGAGGAGCTCCTACGAGCAGTACTTC. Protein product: CSASSGRSSYEQYF.

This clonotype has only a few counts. CDR3 coding DNA: TGTGCCAGCGCAAAACCGAGGGGACTAGCGGGGAGCTCCTACAATGAGCAGTTCTTC. This translates into CASAKPRGLAGSSYNEQFF. The chain recombines TRBV7-8 with TRBJ2-1; TRBD2 matches 13 bases. Germline CDR1 is SGHVS and CDR2 is FQNEAQ. The CDR3 extends over 19 amino acids. Trimming removed 8 bases from V and 0 bases from J; junction bases left unmatched: 13.

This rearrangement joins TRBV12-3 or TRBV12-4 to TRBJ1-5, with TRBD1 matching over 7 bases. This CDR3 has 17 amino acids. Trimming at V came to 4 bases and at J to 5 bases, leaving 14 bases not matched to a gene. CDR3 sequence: CASSSHTGRGLYQPQHF. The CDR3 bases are TGTGCCAGCAGTTCCCACACGGGGAGGGGGCTTTATCAGCCCCAGCATTTT.

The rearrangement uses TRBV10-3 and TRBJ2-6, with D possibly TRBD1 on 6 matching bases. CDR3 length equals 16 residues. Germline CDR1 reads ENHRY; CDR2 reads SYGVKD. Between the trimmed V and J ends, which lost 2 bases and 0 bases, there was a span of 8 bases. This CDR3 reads CAISEGQISGANVLTF. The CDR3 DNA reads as TGTGCCATCAGTGAGGGACAGATCTCTGGGGCCAACGTCCTGACTTTC.

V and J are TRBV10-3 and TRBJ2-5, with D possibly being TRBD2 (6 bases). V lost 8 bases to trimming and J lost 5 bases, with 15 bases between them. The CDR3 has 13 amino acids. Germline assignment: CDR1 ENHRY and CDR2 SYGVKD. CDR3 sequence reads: CAIGGEQHETQYF. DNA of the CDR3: TGTGCCATCGGAGGGGAGCAACACGAGACCCAGTACTTC.

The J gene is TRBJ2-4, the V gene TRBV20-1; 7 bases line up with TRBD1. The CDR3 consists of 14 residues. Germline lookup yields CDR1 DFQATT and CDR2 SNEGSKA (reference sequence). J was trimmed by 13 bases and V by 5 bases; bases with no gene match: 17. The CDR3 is CSAEGQDISYEQYF. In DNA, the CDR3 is TGCAGTGCTGAAGGACAGGATATCTCCTACGAACAGTACTTC.